The T cell receptor beta chain described here comes from a study of blood T cells in healthy people across ages. General study findings and limits: A strong correlation was seen between TCR beta diversity and naive T cell percentage. More naive CD4+ cells and higher diversity were found in long-lived than in aged donors.

Every sample had a minimum of 6.5 million PBMCs isolated. The V gene lost 0 bases and the J gene lost 4 bases, with 7 bases spanning the gap. Germline V lookup: CDR1 SGDLS, CDR2 YYNGEE. CDR3 length: 14 residues. In regard to this clonotype: What it binds is unknown.

Primers used in a second PCR of roughly 6 to 12 cycles were a sample-barcoded 5' primer and a J-beta primer mix. Each single sample gave us at least 3 million CDR3-containing paired-end reads. TCRdb processed the 5' RACE reads anew with MiXCR; each CDR3 protein has one entry. This sample has under 750,000 distinct CDR3 sequences, with 45% to 55% found just once. The sequence came from a man older than 75 in good health. Specimen: blood. The chain combines TRBV9 with TRBJ2-2; D ambiguous. The CDR3 DNA reads as TGTGCCAGCAGCGTAGGTCCAGCCACCGGGGAGCTGTTTTTT. Its translation is CASSVGPATGELFF.